The 27 T cell receptor beta chains below come from one sample, sequenced in a study of T cells in Graves' hyperthyroidism and ophthalmopathy (dated by TCRdb to about 2019). Library preparation employed multiplex PCR. The data were produced on an Illumina HiSeq 2000. Amplification of TCR beta CDR3 regions was carried out from RNA transcripts. The first round of RT-PCR for the TCR CDR3 was performed with the HTBI primer set and the Qiagen OneStep RT-PCR kit. TCRdb itself trimmed the public reads at Q25 with fastp, ran MiXCR and retained productive beta chains. Entries that share a CDR3 protein sequence are merged under the most common genes and DNA. The sample includes about 610,000 distinct CDR3 sequences, with roughly 14% observed a single time. Around 4% of the sample belongs to the ten largest clones. The specimen sequenced was blood. The receptors were sampled from a middle-aged woman with Graves' ophthalmopathy.

This clonotype was seen repeatedly, ten times or more. CDR3 DNA: TGTGCCAGCAGCCCCTACGCGATCCCCTACGAGCAGTACTTC. Protein product: CASSPYAIPYEQYF. The chain is built from TRBV9 and TRBJ2-7; D remains ambiguous. V shed 4 bases and J shed 2 bases, with 13 bases lying between them. The CDR3 is 14 amino acids. CDR1 SGDLS and CDR2 YYNGEE come from the germline V gene.

This clonotype was seen a few times. V gene TRBV7-8 combines with J gene TRBJ2-1, with 9 bases fitting TRBD2. Trimming cost V 5 bases and J 1 base; bases outside gene matches: 3. CDR1 is SGHVS, CDR2 FQNEAQ, per germline. The CDR3 is made up of 15 amino acids. CDR3: CASSPSGVSYNEQFF. CDR3 nucleotide sequence: TGTGCCAGCAGCCCTAGCGGGGTATCCTACAATGAGCAGTTCTTC.

The chain links TRBV5-1 to TRBJ1-2; D might be TRBD1 (6 bases). Germline CDR1 SGHRS, CDR2 YFSETQ. V lost 1 base and J 2 bases, leaving 12 bases between the germline ends. CDR3 length: 15 residues. The CDR3, as DNA: TGCGCCAGCAGCTTGACAGGGCTCTCAAACTATGGCTACACCTTC. This gives the protein CASSLTGLSNYGYTF. The variable domain in full, with the rest retrieved from reference TRBV5-1 and TRBJ1-2, is KAGVTQTPRYLIKTRGQQVTLSCSPISGHRSVSWYQQTPGQGLQFLFEYFSETQRNKGNFPGRFSGRQFSNSRSEMNVSTLELGDSALYLCASSLTGLSNYGYTFGSGTRLTVV.

There are many counts of this clonotype. The CDR3 DNA is TGTGCCAGCAGTGAAGGGCTAGCGGGAGAGTTCTCCGAGCAGTACTTC. It yields the protein CASSEGLAGEFSEQYF. The rearrangement joins TRBV2 to TRBJ2-7; TRBD2 matches 10 bases. This CDR3 spans 16 amino acids. Germline V gene data show CDR1 as SNHLY and CDR2 as FYNNEI. Trimming at V came to 1 base and at J to 6 bases, leaving 9 bases not matched to a gene.

The chain couples TRBV7-9 to TRBJ2-5; D uncertain. V lost 5 bases, J lost 4 bases, and 11 bases lay in between. Germline-derived CDR1 and CDR2 are SEHNR and FQNEAQ (reference sequence). The CDR3 is made up of 13 amino acids. The CDR3 sequence: CASSADPAETQYF. CDR3 coding DNA: TGTGCCAGCAGCGCGGACCCTGCAGAGACCCAGTACTTC. The complete variable domain, with remaining parts taken from reference TRBV7-9 and TRBJ2-5, reads DTGVSQNPRHKITKRGQNVTFRCDPISEHNRLYWYRQTLGQGPEFLTYFQNEAQLEKSRLLSDRFSAERPKGSFSTLEIQRTEQGDSAMYLCASSADPAETQYFGPGTRLLVL.

V gene TRBV3-1 combines with J gene TRBJ2-2; 9 bases line up with TRBD2. The CDR3 runs 17 residues. Germline V gives CDR1 LGHDT, CDR2 YNNKEL (reference sequence). Trimming took 1 base from V and 6 from J; bases not matched to a gene: 9. CDR3: CASSQGMGGLAPGELFF. The CDR3, as DNA: TGTGCCAGCAGCCAAGGAATGGGGGGACTAGCCCCCGGGGAGCTGTTTTTT.

This clonotype has only a few counts. The J gene is TRBJ2-7, the V gene TRBV5-6; D unresolved. V was cut by 1 base and J by 5 bases, with 13 bases left in between. Germline V gene sequence: CDR1 SGHDT, CDR2 YYEEEE. This CDR3 has 14 residues. CDR3 nucleotide sequence: TGTGCCAGCAGCTTGTTGGGCCCTACGGACGAGCAGTACTTC. Protein: CASSLLGPTDEQYF.

This chain uses TRBV7-9 with TRBJ2-7; TRBD1 might be the D (5 bases). Trimming took 1 base from V and 4 from J, leaving 11 bases between them. This CDR3 region has 14 residues. Germline CDR1 reads SEHNR; CDR2 reads FQNEAQ (reference sequence). CDR3 sequence: CASSLEWGWYEQYF. CDR3 in DNA: TGTGCCAGCAGCTTAGAATGGGGCTGGTACGAGCAGTACTTC.

This chain uses TRBV14 with TRBJ1-1; no definite D call. This CDR3 is 13 amino acids long. Germline assignment: CDR1 SGHDN and CDR2 FVKESK. The V gene lost 0 bases and the J gene lost 5 bases, with 7 bases spanning the gap. CDR3 nucleotides: TGTGCCAGCAGCCAAGATTACGGGACTGAAGCTTTCTTT. Encoded protein: CASSQDYGTEAFF.

This clonotype has a count of ten or more. The chain employs TRBV24-1 and TRBJ2-7, with a possible D match to TRBD1 (6 bases). Germline CDR1 reads KGHDR; CDR2 reads SFDVKD. V was cut by 7 bases and J by 2 bases, with 14 bases left in between. The CDR3 length is 14 residues. The CDR3 coding sequence is TGTGCCACCAGGAGGCGGACAGTACCCTACGAGCAGTACTTC. Translated: CATRRRTVPYEQYF.

This clonotype was counted at least ten times. This chain links TRBV12-3 or TRBV12-4 with TRBJ2-7; D call uncertain. This CDR3 spans 14 amino acids. V lost 7 bases, J lost 5 bases, and 18 bases lay in between. The CDR3 DNA follows: TGTGCCAGCAACGAATCCGGCCCCACCGACGAGCAGTACTTC. This translates into CASNESGPTDEQYF.

In its sample, this clonotype was seen a few times. The V gene is TRBV6-5, the J gene TRBJ2-7; D gene ambiguous. The CDR3 covers 14 residues. Germline CDR1 reads MNHEY; CDR2 reads SVGAGI. Trimming removed 1 base at V and 1 base at J, with 8 bases between. In nucleotides, the CDR3 is TGTGCCAGCAGTTACTGGGGTGAATCCTACGAGCAGTACTTC. Translation: CASSYWGESYEQYF.

The table lists this clonotype with a few counts. V usage is TRBV5-1 and J usage is TRBJ1-6; D is unclear. V lost 5 bases and J 9 bases, leaving 9 bases between the germline ends. Germline CDR1 is SGHRS and CDR2 is YFSETQ. This CDR3 has 12 amino acids. In DNA, the CDR3 is TGCGCCAGCAGAGAGATGGGTTCACCCCTCCACTTT. Protein: CASREMGSPLHF.

This clonotype has a count of ten or more. The rearrangement links TRBV5-1 to TRBJ2-5; 12 positions match TRBD1. The CDR3 sequence is 15 residues long. With 4 bases clipped from V and 5 bases from J, the junction kept 6 bases outside the gene matches. Germline V lookup: CDR1 SGHRS, CDR2 YFSETQ. The DNA for the CDR3 is TGCGCCAGCAGCCAGGGACAGGGGGCCACGGAGACCCAGTACTTC. Amino acids: CASSQGQGATETQYF.

The sample holds many counts of this clonotype. The genes are TRBV5-1 and TRBJ2-7, with 7 bases lining up with TRBD1. The CDR3 has 14 residues. Germline lookup yields CDR1 SGHRS and CDR2 YFSETQ. V lost 4 bases, J lost 3 bases, and 7 bases stayed unmatched. CDR3 nucleotides: TGCGCCAGCAGCGACCGGGACAGTCTCTACGAGCAGTACTTC. Amino acid sequence: CASSDRDSLYEQYF.

This clonotype was counted only a few times. This chain links TRBV2 with TRBJ1-1, with a possible D match to TRBD1 (5 bases). Germline V gene lookup returns CDR1 SNHLY and CDR2 FYNNEI. V lost 7 bases to trimming and J lost 9 bases, with 21 bases between them. The CDR3 has 14 residues. The CDR3 DNA is TGTGCCAGCATTCGGGGGGAGGGGCTTAGGAAAGCTTTCTTT. Translated, it gives CASIRGEGLRKAFF.

This clonotype was seen ten or more times. The rearrangement links TRBV6-5 to TRBJ2-7; 7 bases fit TRBD1. Trimming removed 6 bases from V and 5 bases from J; junction bases left unmatched: 7. The germline V gene encodes CDR1 MNHEY and CDR2 SVGAGI. This CDR3 has 13 residues. The CDR3 DNA reads TGTGCCAGCAGGCTCGGGACAGAGGACGAGCAGTACTTC. Amino acids: CASRLGTEDEQYF.

This clonotype was seen repeatedly, ten times or more. CDR3 bases: TGTGCCAGCAGTCCAGGACAAATGAACACCGGGGAGCTGTTTTTT. Its protein product is CASSPGQMNTGELFF. The chain joins TRBV28 to TRBJ2-2; tentatively, D is TRBD1 (5 bases). This CDR3 is built from 15 residues. The germline V and J ends were trimmed by 5 bases and 1 base, with 11 bases remaining between them. The germline V gene has CDR1 MDHEN and CDR2 SYDVKM.

Many counts were recorded for this clonotype. The chain uses TRBV28 and TRBJ2-7; a possible D gene is TRBD2 (6 bases). The V end lost 2 bases, the J end lost 3 bases, and 11 bases lay between the germline ends. CDR3 size: 14 residues. Per germline, CDR1 MDHEN and CDR2 SYDVKM. CDR3 amino acids: CASSLELALYEQYF. The CDR3 coding sequence is TGTGCCAGCAGTTTAGAACTAGCTCTCTACGAGCAGTACTTC.

Ten or more counts support this clonotype. The rearrangement uses TRBV27 and TRBJ2-7, with D possibly being TRBD1 (6 bases). There are 15 residues in the CDR3. Deletions cut 6 bases from V and 1 base from J, with 16 bases between. Germline V lookup: CDR1 MNHEY, CDR2 SMNVEV (reference sequence). The chain's CDR3 is CASRDRLSGSYEQYF. CDR3 sequence (DNA): TGTGCCAGCAGAGACAGGTTAAGTGGATCCTACGAGCAGTACTTC.

This clonotype was detected many times. The chain recombines TRBV28 with TRBJ2-7, with 10 bases lining up with TRBD2. The CDR3 is 17 amino acids. The trim removed 2 bases at V and 2 bases at J, leaving 9 bases unmatched. Germline V gene data show CDR1 as MDHEN and CDR2 as SYDVKM. This chain's CDR3 is CASSLVVAGGPPYEQYF. The CDR3 DNA reads as TGTGCCAGCAGTTTAGTGGTAGCGGGAGGCCCCCCCTACGAGCAGTACTTC.

This clonotype has at least ten counts. This rearrangement joins TRBV6-2 or TRBV6-3 to TRBJ2-5, with unresolved D. Germline V gene sequence: CDR1 MNHEY, CDR2 SVGEGT. Trimming pared 6 bases from V and 2 bases from J, leaving 10 bases between. The CDR3 is 13 amino acids. CDR3 nucleotide sequence: TGTGCCAGCAGCCTTATACAGCAAGAGACCCAGTACTTC. Translating gives CASSLIQQETQYF.

This chain links TRBV20-1 with TRBJ2-7; possibly TRBD2 for D (6 bases). CDR3 length equals 12 residues. Between the trimmed V and J ends, which lost 3 bases and 3 bases, there was a span of 9 bases. CDR1 is DFQATT, CDR2 SNEGSKA, per germline (reference sequence). The CDR3 reads CSASQDYYEQYF. CDR3 nucleotides: TGCAGTGCTAGTCAGGACTACTACGAGCAGTACTTC.

This clonotype was picked up many times. V usage is TRBV20-1 and J usage is TRBJ1-2; 7 bases fit TRBD1. Germline values: CDR1 DFQATT, CDR2 SNEGSKA (reference sequence). This CDR3 has 13 amino acids. The trim removed 5 bases at V and 7 bases at J, leaving 10 bases unmatched. The CDR3 nucleotides are TGCAGTGCTGCACCGGGACAGATTGTTGGCTACACCTTC. As protein: CSAAPGQIVGYTF.

The chain couples TRBV6-2 or TRBV6-3 to TRBJ2-5, with 7 bases fitting TRBD1. The trim removed 4 bases at V and 5 bases at J, leaving 7 bases unmatched. The CDR3 is 14 residues long. The germline V gene encodes CDR1 MNHEY and CDR2 SVGEGT. The CDR3 region has the DNA TGTGCCAGCAGTTCACAGGGGACCGCGGAGACCCAGTACTTC. This sequence encodes CASSSQGTAETQYF.

This clonotype was recorded a few times. This sequence joins TRBV29-1 and TRBJ2-7; 9 bases match TRBD1. Germline-derived CDR1 and CDR2 are SQVTM and ANQGSEA. The V and J ends lost 0 bases and 2 bases, in that order; junction bases with no gene match: 8. CDR3 length: 16 amino acids. The CDR3, as DNA: TGCAGCGTTGAAGAGGCGGACAGGGGAGGGACCTACGAGCAGTACTTC. Translating it yields CSVEEADRGGTYEQYF.

The table lists this clonotype with many counts. The genes are TRBV19 and TRBJ2-2; no reliable D call. The CDR3 length is 12 residues. Per the germline V gene, CDR1 is LNHDA and CDR2 is SQIVND (reference sequence). V was clipped by 7 bases and J by 7 bases, with 10 bases between them. The CDR3 region is CASTTASGELFF. In DNA form, the CDR3 reads TGTGCCAGTACCACAGCTAGCGGGGAGCTGTTTTTT.